This T cell receptor beta chain emerged from a study of shared clonotypes between healthy human individuals. Remarks on this clone: The antigen is unknown.

V was trimmed by 4 bases and J by 0 bases, leaving 11 bases between them. The CDR3 has 15 amino acids. Germline V gives CDR1 SGHRS, CDR2 YFSETQ. Naive CD8 cells lacked CD45RO and underwent positive selection for CCR7, leaving out terminally differentiated effector memory CD45RA+ cells. Assay used: immunoSEQ multiplex PCR; TCRdb lists only in-frame clones, some missing. The repertoire includes some 2 million clones, about 95% of them detected once, and 0.9% to 1.5% sits in the top ten. Whole-study findings and limits: An expected dependence of interdonor clonotype sharing on sequencing depth was noted. In general, naive subsets displayed greater estimated richness than memory subsets did.

The sequencing input was naive CD8+ T cells sorted from blood. The receptor's source is a young man in good health. The chain employs TRBV5-1 and TRBJ2-1; D is uncertain. CDR3 sequence: CASSIGYSSYNEQFF. CDR3 in DNA: TGCGCCAGCAGCATTGGGTATAGCTCCTACAATGAGCAGTTCTTC.